Listed here is a single TCR beta chain. Vbeta (60) and Jbeta (13) primers were used in the PCR. The assay was immunoSEQ multiplex PCR, and TCRdb's table has in-frame clones only and misses some. The sample lists 150,000 to 200,000 clones, approximately 85% occurring once. This specimen comes from a study of cytomegalovirus exposure and HLA in healthy donors. CDR1 is SNHLY, CDR2 FYNNEI, per germline. The trim removed 7 bases at V and 8 bases at J, leaving 8 bases unmatched. CDR3 length equals 14 residues. Sequenced sample: PBMCs. The chain joins TRBV2 to TRBJ1-4; 9 nucleotides align to TRBD1. This sequence originates from a man aged 18 to 35 in good health and CMV-seronegative. The CDR3: CASNTGTGNEKLFF. CDR3 coding DNA: TGTGCCAGCAACACCGGGACAGGGAACGAAAAACTGTTTTTT.